Here is one T cell receptor beta chain with its context. Its matching antigen is unknown. V was clipped by 4 bases and J by 8 bases; unmatched bases: 8. The CDR3 has 13 residues. Looked up from germline, CDR1 is SGHKS and CDR2 is YYEKEE (reference sequence). This sample is drawn from a study of response to subunit inactivated influenza vaccine. Study-wide points: Authors suggested each seasonal flu vaccination may recruit only limited numbers of new T cells.

TCRdb itself ran the RT-PCR reads through MiXCR, one entry per CDR3 protein. The top ten hold 9.5% to 13% of the sample, which has 530,000 or so distinct CDR3 sequences, about an eighth seen once. The chain couples TRBV5-5 to TRBJ1-2, with 7 nucleotides matching TRBD1. The clonotype was recovered from a man aged 45-60 years who received an inactivated influenza vaccine. The starting material was PBMCs from blood, obtained on the day of vaccination. The CDR3 DNA follows: TGTGCCAGCAGCAGACAGGGTCCAAGGGGCTACACCTTC. It specifies CASSRQGPRGYTF.